This T cell receptor (beta chain) derives from a study of cytomegalovirus exposure and HLA in healthy donors. The wider study: Unique TCRs from HLA-typed donors, 85 million to 100 million of them, were held in an early data release.

Study outcomes and limitations: According to an earlier analysis, most TCR beta V segments yielded productive rearrangements about 90% or about 30% of the time. Reports indicated that the classifier achieved high specificity and sensitivity in diagnosing cytomegalovirus status. Sequencing likely caused a cluster of highly shared sequence variants.

PCR amplification relied on 60 Vbeta primers (plus 13 Jbeta primers). This table comes from immunoSEQ multiplex PCR, and its TCRdb copy is limited to in-frame clones, with some not included. The specimen's table records tens of thousands of clones. Trimming took off 5 bases at V and 5 bases at J, with 11 bases between the two ends. Germline loops: CDR1 SGHRS, CDR2 YFSETQ. This CDR3 contains 13 residues. A word on this clone: As yet, its antigen is unknown.

The V gene is TRBV5-1, the J gene TRBJ2-1; possible D gene TRBD1, 6 bases. What was sequenced was PBMCs. This receptor was taken from a man in his thirties or forties in good health and CMV-seropositive. DNA for the CDR3: TGCGCCAGCAGGCCTACAGGGAACAATGAGCAGTTCTTC. Protein sequence: CASRPTGNNEQFF. The full variable domain, in which reference TRBV5-1 and TRBJ2-1 provide the parts outside the CDR3, is KAGVTQTPRYLIKTRGQQVTLSCSPISGHRSVSWYQQTPGQGLQFLFEYFSETQRNKGNFPGRFSGRQFSNSRSEMNVSTLELGDSALYLCASRPTGNNEQFFGPGTRLTVL.